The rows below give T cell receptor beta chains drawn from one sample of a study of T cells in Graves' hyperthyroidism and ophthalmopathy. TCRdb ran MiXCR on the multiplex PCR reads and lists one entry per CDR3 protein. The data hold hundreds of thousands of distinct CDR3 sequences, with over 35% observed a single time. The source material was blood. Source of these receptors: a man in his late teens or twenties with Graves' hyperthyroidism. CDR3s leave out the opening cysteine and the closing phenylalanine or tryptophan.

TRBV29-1 SVEVGEGYT
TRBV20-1 SARLDRESPLH
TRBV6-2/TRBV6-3 ASRGSTANYGYT
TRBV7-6 ASSDENTGVTEAF
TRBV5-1 ASSLEAGMNTEAF
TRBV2 ASSQLPTGNYGYT
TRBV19 ASSERDSGNTIY
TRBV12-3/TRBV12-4 ASRAGSGGHT
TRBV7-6 ASSRGGPGQAETQY
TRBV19 ASEKGQENTEAF
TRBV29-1 SVEQGYEQY
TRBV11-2 ASSRGLTGTSGSYEQY
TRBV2 ASSQELSSGGETQY
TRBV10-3 AISEGDLNQPQH
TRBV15 ATSIQQGGTATSNQPQH
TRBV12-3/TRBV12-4 ASRTSSSYNSPLH